The T cell receptor (beta chain) described here comes from a study of cytomegalovirus exposure and HLA in healthy donors. Germline CDR1 is SGHRS and CDR2 is YFSETQ. V gave up 4 bases and J gave up 1 base, with 12 bases separating them. This CDR3 spans 14 amino acids. The PCR made use of 60 Vbeta and 13 Jbeta primers. Clones were read by immunoSEQ multiplex PCR, and TCRdb kept only the in-frame ones, dropping some. The sample yields approximately 120,000 clones, around 81% seen once. The sequence was obtained from a woman in her twenties or thirties in good health and CMV-seronegative. The chain carries TRBV5-1 and TRBJ2-7; possible D gene TRBD1, 6 bases. Input material: PBMCs. CDR3 protein: CASSRDRSSYEQYF. As DNA, the CDR3 is TGCGCCAGCAGCAGAGACAGGAGTTCCTACGAGCAGTACTTC.